The 7 T cell receptor beta chains reported below all come from one sample, sequenced in a study of response to subunit inactivated influenza vaccine. Via MiXCR, TCRdb re-called the RT-PCR reads, giving one row per CDR3 protein. Among around 570,000 distinct CDR3 sequences, approximately 10% were seen once, and the ten largest hold about 11%. These same records also appear under a second study, on T cells expressing NK-cell markers. As that study records: Researchers built TCR beta cDNA using 5'RACE template switching with UMIs.

Sequenced material: PBMCs from blood, taken on the day of vaccination. All receptors come from a man in his forties or fifties who received an inactivated influenza vaccine.

The rearrangement joins TRBV20-1 to TRBJ2-1; 8 nucleotides align to TRBD2. This CDR3 has 16 residues. Per germline, CDR1 DFQATT and CDR2 SNEGSKA (reference sequence). Trimming cost V 5 bases and J 2 bases; bases outside gene matches: 11. CDR3 loop: CSAYPPFSGTYNEQFF. The CDR3 coding sequence is TGCAGTGCTTACCCACCCTTTAGCGGGACCTACAATGAGCAGTTCTTC.

This clonotype was detected only a few times. V usage is TRBV6-2 or TRBV6-3 and J usage is TRBJ2-3; D remains unclear. The CDR3 totals 13 residues. V was trimmed by 6 bases and J by 7 bases, leaving 14 bases between them. Germline V gene sequence: CDR1 MNHEY, CDR2 SVGEGT. CDR3 DNA sequence: TGTGCCAGCAGGCCCGGAAATTCTCATACGCAGTATTTT. It codes for CASRPGNSHTQYF.

This clonotype was counted a few times. The rearrangement joins TRBV20-1 to TRBJ2-1; 13 nucleotides align to TRBD2. The CDR3 loop spans 18 amino acids. Germline CDR1 reads DFQATT; CDR2 reads SNEGSKA (reference sequence). Trimming took 2 bases from V and 8 from J; bases not matched to a gene: 15. The CDR3 DNA follows: TGCAGTGCTAGAATTCCCCCGCGGACTAGCGGGAGTGCCTATGAGCAGTTCTTC. Translating it yields CSARIPPRTSGSAYEQFF.

In this sample, this clonotype turned up many times. CDR3: CASSLEGFGYTF. For the CDR3, the DNA is TGCGCCAGCAGCTTGGAGGGATTCGGCTACACCTTC. This chain links TRBV5-1 with TRBJ1-2; D remains unclear. V lost 0 bases, J lost 8 bases, and 8 bases lay in between. CDR3 size: 12 residues. The V gene's germline CDR1 is SGHRS and CDR2 YFSETQ.

The chain carries TRBV11-2 and TRBJ2-3, with unresolved D. In germline, CDR1 is SGHAT, CDR2 FQNNGV. CDR3 length: 15 residues. The V end was cut by 2 bases, the J end by 0 bases, with 9 bases between. This CDR3 reads CASSLTNPSTDTQYF. The CDR3 nucleotides are TGTGCCAGCAGCTTAACCAATCCTAGCACAGATACGCAGTATTTT.

This clonotype has a handful of counts. The chain carries TRBV10-3 and TRBJ2-1, with 11 bases matching TRBD2. The CDR3 sequence is 18 residues long. With 7 bases clipped from V and 0 bases from J, the junction kept 11 bases outside the gene matches. Per germline, CDR1 ENHRY and CDR2 SYGVKD. DNA of the CDR3: TGTGCCATCAATTCCGGGCTAGCGGGAGGCAGCTCCTACAATGAGCAGTTCTTC. It specifies CAINSGLAGGSSYNEQFF.

In its sample, this clonotype was seen many times. The chain has TRBV27 and TRBJ2-5, with 7 positions matching TRBD2. The V gene's germline CDR1 is MNHEY and CDR2 SMNVEV (reference sequence). Trimming removed 4 bases from V and 5 bases from J; junction bases left unmatched: 7. The length of the CDR3 is 14 residues. CDR3 region: CASSSGLGRETQYF. DNA of the CDR3: TGTGCCAGCAGTTCCGGACTAGGAAGGGAGACCCAGTACTTC.